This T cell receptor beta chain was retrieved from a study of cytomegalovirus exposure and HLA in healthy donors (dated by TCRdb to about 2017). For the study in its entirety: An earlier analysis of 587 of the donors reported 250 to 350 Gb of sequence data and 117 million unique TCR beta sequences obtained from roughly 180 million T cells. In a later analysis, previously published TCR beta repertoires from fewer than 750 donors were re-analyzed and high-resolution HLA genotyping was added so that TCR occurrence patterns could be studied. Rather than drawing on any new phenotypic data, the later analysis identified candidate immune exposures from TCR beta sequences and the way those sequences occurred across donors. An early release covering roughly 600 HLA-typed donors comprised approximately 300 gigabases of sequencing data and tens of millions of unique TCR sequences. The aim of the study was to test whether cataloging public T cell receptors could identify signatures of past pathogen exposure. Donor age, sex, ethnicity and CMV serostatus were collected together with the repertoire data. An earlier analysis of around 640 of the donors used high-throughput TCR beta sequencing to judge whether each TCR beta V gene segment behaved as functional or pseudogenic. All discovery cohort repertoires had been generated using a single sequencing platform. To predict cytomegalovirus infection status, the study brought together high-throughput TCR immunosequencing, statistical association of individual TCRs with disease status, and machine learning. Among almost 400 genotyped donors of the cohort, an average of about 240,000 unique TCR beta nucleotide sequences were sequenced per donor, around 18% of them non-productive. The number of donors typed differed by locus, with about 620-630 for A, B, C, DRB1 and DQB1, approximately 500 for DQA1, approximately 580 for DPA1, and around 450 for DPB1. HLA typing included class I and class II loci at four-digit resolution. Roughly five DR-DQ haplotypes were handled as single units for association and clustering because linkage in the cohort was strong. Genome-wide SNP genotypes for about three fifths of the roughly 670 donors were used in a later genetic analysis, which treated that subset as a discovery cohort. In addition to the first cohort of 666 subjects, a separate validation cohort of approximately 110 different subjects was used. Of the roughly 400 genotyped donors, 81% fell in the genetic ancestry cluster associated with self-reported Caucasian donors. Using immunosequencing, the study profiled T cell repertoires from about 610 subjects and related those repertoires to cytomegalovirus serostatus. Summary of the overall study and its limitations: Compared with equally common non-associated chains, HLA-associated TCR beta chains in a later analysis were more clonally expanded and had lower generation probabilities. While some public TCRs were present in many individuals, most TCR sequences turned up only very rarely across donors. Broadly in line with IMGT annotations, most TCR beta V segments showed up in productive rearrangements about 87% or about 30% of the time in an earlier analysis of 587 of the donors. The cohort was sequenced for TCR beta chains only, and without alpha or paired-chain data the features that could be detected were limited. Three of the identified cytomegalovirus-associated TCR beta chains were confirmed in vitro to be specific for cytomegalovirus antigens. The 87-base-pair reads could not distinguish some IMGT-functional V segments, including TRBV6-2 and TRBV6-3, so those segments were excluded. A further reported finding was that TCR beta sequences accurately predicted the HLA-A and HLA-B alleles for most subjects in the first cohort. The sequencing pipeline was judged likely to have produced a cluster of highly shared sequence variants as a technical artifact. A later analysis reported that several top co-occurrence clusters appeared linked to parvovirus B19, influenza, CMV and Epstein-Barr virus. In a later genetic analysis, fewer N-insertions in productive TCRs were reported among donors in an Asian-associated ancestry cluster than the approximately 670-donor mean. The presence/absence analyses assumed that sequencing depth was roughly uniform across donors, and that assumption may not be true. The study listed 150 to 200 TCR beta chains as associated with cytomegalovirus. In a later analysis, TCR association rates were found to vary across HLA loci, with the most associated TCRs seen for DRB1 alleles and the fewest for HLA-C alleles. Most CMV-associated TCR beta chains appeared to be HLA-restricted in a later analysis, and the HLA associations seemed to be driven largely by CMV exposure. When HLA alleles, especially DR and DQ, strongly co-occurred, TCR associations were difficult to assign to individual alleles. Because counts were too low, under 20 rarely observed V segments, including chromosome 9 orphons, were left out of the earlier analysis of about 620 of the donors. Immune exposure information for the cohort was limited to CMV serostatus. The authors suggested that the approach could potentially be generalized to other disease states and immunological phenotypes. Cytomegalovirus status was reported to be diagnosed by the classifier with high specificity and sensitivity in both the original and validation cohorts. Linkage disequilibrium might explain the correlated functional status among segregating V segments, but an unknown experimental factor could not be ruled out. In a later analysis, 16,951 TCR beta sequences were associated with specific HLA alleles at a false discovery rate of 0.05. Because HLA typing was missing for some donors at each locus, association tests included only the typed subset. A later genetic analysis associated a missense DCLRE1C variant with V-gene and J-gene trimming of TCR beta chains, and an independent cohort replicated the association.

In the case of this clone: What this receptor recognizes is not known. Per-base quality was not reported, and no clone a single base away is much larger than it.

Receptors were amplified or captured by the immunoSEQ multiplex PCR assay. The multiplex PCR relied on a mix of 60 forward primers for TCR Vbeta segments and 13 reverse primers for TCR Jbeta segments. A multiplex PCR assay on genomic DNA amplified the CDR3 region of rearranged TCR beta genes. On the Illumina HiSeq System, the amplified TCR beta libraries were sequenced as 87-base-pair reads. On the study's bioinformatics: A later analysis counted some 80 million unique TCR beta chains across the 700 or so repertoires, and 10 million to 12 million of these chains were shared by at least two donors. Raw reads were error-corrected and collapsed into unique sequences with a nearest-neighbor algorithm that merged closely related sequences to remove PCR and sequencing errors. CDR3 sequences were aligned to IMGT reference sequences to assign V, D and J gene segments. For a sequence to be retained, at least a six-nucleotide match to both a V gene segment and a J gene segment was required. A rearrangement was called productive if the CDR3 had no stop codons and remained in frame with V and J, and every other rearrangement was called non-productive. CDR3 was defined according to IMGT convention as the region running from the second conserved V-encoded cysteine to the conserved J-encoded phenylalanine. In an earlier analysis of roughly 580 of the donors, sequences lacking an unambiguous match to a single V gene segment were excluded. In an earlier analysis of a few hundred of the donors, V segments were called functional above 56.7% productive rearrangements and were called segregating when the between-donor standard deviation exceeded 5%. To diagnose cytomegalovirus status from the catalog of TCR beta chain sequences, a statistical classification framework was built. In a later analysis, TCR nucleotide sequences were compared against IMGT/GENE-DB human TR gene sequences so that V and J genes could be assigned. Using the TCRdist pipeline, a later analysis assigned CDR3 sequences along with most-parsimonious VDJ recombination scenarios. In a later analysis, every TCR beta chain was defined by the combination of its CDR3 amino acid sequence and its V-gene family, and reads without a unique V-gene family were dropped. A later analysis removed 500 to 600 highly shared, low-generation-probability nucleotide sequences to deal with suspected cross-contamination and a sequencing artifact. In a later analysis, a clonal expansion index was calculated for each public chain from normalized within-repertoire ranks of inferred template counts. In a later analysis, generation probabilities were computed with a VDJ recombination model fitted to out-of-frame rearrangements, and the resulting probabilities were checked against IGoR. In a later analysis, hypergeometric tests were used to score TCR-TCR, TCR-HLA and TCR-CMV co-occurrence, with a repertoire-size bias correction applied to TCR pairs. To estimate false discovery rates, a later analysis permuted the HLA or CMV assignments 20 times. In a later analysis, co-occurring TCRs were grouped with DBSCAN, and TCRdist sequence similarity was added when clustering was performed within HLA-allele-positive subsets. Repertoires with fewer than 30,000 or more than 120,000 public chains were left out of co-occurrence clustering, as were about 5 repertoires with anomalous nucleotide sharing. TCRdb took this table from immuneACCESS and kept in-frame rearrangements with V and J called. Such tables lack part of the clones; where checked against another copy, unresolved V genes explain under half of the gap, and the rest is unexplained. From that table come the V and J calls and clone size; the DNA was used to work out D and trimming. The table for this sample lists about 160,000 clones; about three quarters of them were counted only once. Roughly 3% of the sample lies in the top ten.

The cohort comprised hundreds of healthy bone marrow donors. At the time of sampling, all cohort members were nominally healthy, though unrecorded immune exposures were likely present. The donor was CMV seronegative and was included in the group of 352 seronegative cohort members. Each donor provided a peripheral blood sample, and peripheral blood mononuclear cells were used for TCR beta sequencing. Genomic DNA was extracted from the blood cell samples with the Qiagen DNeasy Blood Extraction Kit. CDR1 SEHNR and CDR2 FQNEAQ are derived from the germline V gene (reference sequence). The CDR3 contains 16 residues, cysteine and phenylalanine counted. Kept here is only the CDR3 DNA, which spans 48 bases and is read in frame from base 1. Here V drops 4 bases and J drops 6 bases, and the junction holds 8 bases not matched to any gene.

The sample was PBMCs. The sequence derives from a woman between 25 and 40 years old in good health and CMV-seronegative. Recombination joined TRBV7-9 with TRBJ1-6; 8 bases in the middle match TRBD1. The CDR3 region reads CASSSTTGGRNSPLHF. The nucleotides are TGTGCCAGCAGCTCGACCACAGGGGGTCGTAATTCACCCCTCCACTTT. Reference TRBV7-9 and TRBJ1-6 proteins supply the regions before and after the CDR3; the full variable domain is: DTGVSQNPRHKITKRGQNVTFRCDPISEHNRLYWYRQTLGQGPEFLTYFQNEAQLEKSRLLSDRFSAERPKGSFSTLEIQRTEQGDSAMYLCASSSTTGGRNSPLHFGNGTRLTVT.